A selection of T cell receptor beta chains follows, all from one sample in a study of cytomegalovirus exposure and HLA in healthy donors. Libraries were prepared by immunoSEQ multiplex PCR; TCRdb keeps only in-frame clonotypes and omits some of them. Of tens of thousands of clones detected, approximately 72% appear once; the ten largest clones hold 3.3%. The specimen was PBMCs. The receptor set was obtained from a woman between 40 and 55 years old in good health and CMV-seronegative. Both conserved end residues are part of each CDR3. A D gene is named only where the DNA matches it firmly. The size field is filled for only some rows; it gives once, few, many or a size class.

.	TRBD2	TRBV9	TRBJ2-5	TGTGCCAGCAGCGTGACTAGCGGGAAAGAGACCCAGTACTTC	CASSVTSGKETQYF
.	.	TRBV6-4	TRBJ2-1	TGTGCCAGCAGTGAGTCTATAATGAATGAGCAGTTCTTC	CASSESIMNEQFF
.	.	TRBV11-3	TRBJ1-1	TGTGCCAGCAGCTTTTGGCTGAACACTGAAGCTTTCTTT	CASSFWLNTEAFF
.	TRBD1	TRBV9	TRBJ2-1	TGTGCCAGCAGCTCAGGGGGCGGGCTACACTACAATGAGCAGTTCTTC	CASSSGGGLHYNEQFF
.	.	TRBV7-2	TRBJ2-7	TGTGCCAGCAGCTTAAGGCAGGGGTCCGACGAGCAGTACTTC	CASSLRQGSDEQYF
.	.	TRBV28	TRBJ2-4	TGTGCCAGCAGTTCGAGGACAGTCCTCGGCATTCAGTACTTC	CASSSRTVLGIQYF
few	.	TRBV7-6	TRBJ2-1	TGTGCCAGCAGCTTAGGTCGGGATGAGCAGTTCTTC	CASSLGRDEQFF
.	.	TRBV28	TRBJ1-5	TGTGCCAGCAGGTCCCCTAGGGGGGGCTATCAGCCCCAGCATTTT	CASRSPRGGYQPQHF
.	TRBD1	TRBV4-2	TRBJ1-2	TGTGCCAGCAGCCAAGATCGGGACAGACCCCCTTCAGGCTACACCTTC	CASSQDRDRPPSGYTF
.	.	TRBV20-1	TRBJ1-2	TGCAGTGCCCCCGCGGGGGACTACACCTTC	CSAPAGDYTF
.	.	TRBV19	TRBJ2-5	TGTGCCAGTAGTATCAGGGGCCCTCGAGGGACCCAGTACTTC	CASSIRGPRGTQYF
.	.	TRBV18	TRBJ1-3	TGTGCCAGCTCATCTCGAGGCGCGGACGGGACTGGAAACACCATATATTTT	CASSSRGADGTGNTIYF
few	.	TRBV7-2	TRBJ1-2	TGTGCCAGCAGCACTATACAGGGTATCTTTGGCTACACCTTC	CASSTIQGIFGYTF
once	.	TRBV9	TRBJ1-5	TGTGCCAGCAGCGTAGGGGGGGGAAATCAGCCCCAGCATTTT	CASSVGGGNQPQHF
.	.	TRBV28	TRBJ1-4	TGTGCCAGCAGTTTAGTGGGGCTCAGGGAAAAACTGTTTTTT	CASSLVGLREKLFF
.	TRBD1	TRBV5-6	TRBJ2-7	TGTGCCAGCAGCCTGGACAGGTGGGAGCAGTACTTC	CASSLDRWEQYF
.	.	TRBV4-2	TRBJ1-2	TGTGCCAGCACCCTTGGGGGCGGAGGCTACACCTTC	CASTLGGGGYTF
.	TRBD1	TRBV2	TRBJ1-2	TGTGCCAGCAGTAGACAGGGGGCCCGTGTCTATGGCTACACCTTC	CASSRQGARVYGYTF
.	.	TRBV18	TRBJ1-5	TGTGCCAGCTCACGAGGAGGGCCTAATCAGCCCCAGCATTTT	CASSRGGPNQPQHF
few	.	TRBV5-1	TRBJ2-1	TGCGCCAGCAGCCCAGAGATTAGTCAGGGCAATGAGCAGTTCTTC	CASSPEISQGNEQFF
.	TRBD1	TRBV28	TRBJ2-7	TGTGCCAGCGAGACAGGGGATACCTACGAGCAGTACTTC	CASETGDTYEQYF
.	TRBD1	TRBV5-1	TRBJ1-1	TGCGCCAGCACCGAAGGGGGACAGATGAACACTGAAGCTTTCTTT	CASTEGGQMNTEAFF
.	.	TRBV29-1	TRBJ1-1	TGCAGCGTCCAACTGGACTCTTGGGGAACTGAAGCTTTCTTT	CSVQLDSWGTEAFF
.	TRBD1	TRBV9	TRBJ1-4	TGTGCCAGCAGCGCACCGGACAGGGGGCGAGGTGAAAAACTGTTTTTT	CASSAPDRGRGEKLFF
.	TRBD2	TRBV6-4	TRBJ2-7	TGTGCCAGCAGTGACACTAGCGAGGGCGAGCAGTACTTC	CASSDTSEGEQYF
.	.	TRBV28	TRBJ2-7	TGTGCCAGCAGTTTAAATTCCCGCGGGCAGTACTTC	CASSLNSRGQYF
.	.	TRBV4-1	TRBJ2-1	TGCGCCAGCAGCCAGCAATACAACTCCTACAATGAGCAGTTCTTC	CASSQQYNSYNEQFF
.	TRBD2	TRBV6-4	TRBJ2-1	TGTGCCAGCAGTGGCGTAGTCGCGGGAGTGGGGGAGCAGTTCTTC	CASSGVVAGVGEQFF
.	TRBD2	TRBV28	TRBJ2-1	TGTGCCAGCAGTTTGTCTCGAGCGGGGCGGAATGAGCAGTTCTTC	CASSLSRAGRNEQFF
few	.	TRBV19	TRBJ2-6	TGTGCCAGTAGTATACCAGGAGGTTCTGGGGCCAACGTCCTGACTTTC	CASSIPGGSGANVLTF
few	.	TRBV7-9	TRBJ2-5	TGTGCCAGCTCGGCGGTAGGTCGACAAGAGACCCAGTACTTC	CASSAVGRQETQYF
.	.	TRBV5-1	TRBJ2-5	TGCGCCAGCAATAGGGGGGAGACCCAGTACTTC	CASNRGETQYF
once	.	TRBV4-2	TRBJ1-1	TGTGCCAGCAGCCAAGCCGCGGGGATGAACACTGAAGCTTTCTTT	CASSQAAGMNTEAFF
.	TRBD1	TRBV7-6	TRBJ2-7	TGTGCCAGCAGCTCCTCCGGAACAGGGGGTTTCGAGCAGTACTTC	CASSSSGTGGFEQYF
.	.	TRBV6-4	TRBJ1-1	TGTGCCAGCAGTGGAGGCAGGAACACTGAAGCTTTCTTT	CASSGGRNTEAFF
.	TRBD2	TRBV6-5	TRBJ2-3	TGTGCCAGCAGTGGACTAGCGGGGGGCACAGATACGCAGTATTTT	CASSGLAGGTDTQYF
few	.	TRBV6-1	TRBJ1-2	TGTGCCAGCAGTGAAGGCGTCGGCCCCAGGGGCTACACCTTC	CASSEGVGPRGYTF
.	TRBD1	TRBV7-3	TRBJ2-1	TGTGCCAGCAGCCTCAGGGGGAAGCAGTTCTTC	CASSLRGKQFF
.	TRBD1	TRBV7-9	TRBJ1-2	TGTGCCAGCAGCTTAAGGCCAGGGGGCGACTATGGCTACACCTTC	CASSLRPGGDYGYTF
.	TRBD1	TRBV10-2	TRBJ2-3	TGCGCCAGCAGTGAGGGACAGGGGGCAACAGATACGCAGTATTTT	CASSEGQGATDTQYF
few	TRBD1	TRBV28	TRBJ1-5	TGTGCCAGCAGTACACAGGGGGCGGGTCAGCCCCAGCATTTT	CASSTQGAGQPQHF
.	.	TRBV28	TRBJ1-5	TGTGCCAGCAGTTACATAGCCGGGACAATAAGTCAGCCCCAGCATTTT	CASSYIAGTISQPQHF
.	.	TRBV7-3	TRBJ1-5	TGTGCCAGCAGCTTAGCAGGGCGAAACAATCAGCCCCAGCATTTT	CASSLAGRNNQPQHF
.	TRBD1	TRBV5-1	TRBJ2-7	TGCGCCAGCAGCTTGTCTTTATGGGGACAGAATTCCTACGAGCAGTACTTC	CASSLSLWGQNSYEQYF
few	TRBD1	TRBV28	TRBJ1-2	TGTGCCAGCAGTTCTCCAGGGGGACGGGGCTACACCTTC	CASSSPGGRGYTF
.	.	TRBV6-5	TRBJ1-4	TGTGCCAGCAGTTACTGGGGGGCAACTAATGAAAAACTGTTTTTT	CASSYWGATNEKLFF
.	.	TRBV19	TRBJ2-3	TGTGCCAGTAGTATAGGGACTAGCACAGATACGCAGTATTTT	CASSIGTSTDTQYF
once	.	TRBV7-9	TRBJ2-7	TGTGCCAGCAGCCCAAGCGGTCCGCACGAGCAGTACTTC	CASSPSGPHEQYF
.	TRBD2	TRBV9	TRBJ2-1	TGTGCCAGCAGCGTAAAGGTCGCTAGCGGGAACTATGAGCAGTTCTTC	CASSVKVASGNYEQFF
.	.	TRBV4-1	TRBJ2-7	TGCGCCAGCAGTCAACTTTTGAGCGGAGGCGCCTACGAGCAGTACTTC	CASSQLLSGGAYEQYF
.	TRBD2	TRBV28	TRBJ2-3	TGTGCCAGCAGTTCCCGGGGACTAGCGGGGGGAGATACGCAGTATTTT	CASSSRGLAGGDTQYF
.	TRBD1	TRBV29-1	TRBJ2-2	TGCAGCGCGGGGACAGCCACCGGGGAGCTGTTTTTT	CSAGTATGELFF
.	.	TRBV28	TRBJ2-1	TGTGCCAGCAGTTTGGAGGGGGCGATTACTGAGCAGTTCTTC	CASSLEGAITEQFF
.	TRBD1	TRBV19	TRBJ1-2	TGTGCCAGTAACTTTCTGGGCCAGGGGGCCGCGGGCTATGGCTACACCTTC	CASNFLGQGAAGYGYTF